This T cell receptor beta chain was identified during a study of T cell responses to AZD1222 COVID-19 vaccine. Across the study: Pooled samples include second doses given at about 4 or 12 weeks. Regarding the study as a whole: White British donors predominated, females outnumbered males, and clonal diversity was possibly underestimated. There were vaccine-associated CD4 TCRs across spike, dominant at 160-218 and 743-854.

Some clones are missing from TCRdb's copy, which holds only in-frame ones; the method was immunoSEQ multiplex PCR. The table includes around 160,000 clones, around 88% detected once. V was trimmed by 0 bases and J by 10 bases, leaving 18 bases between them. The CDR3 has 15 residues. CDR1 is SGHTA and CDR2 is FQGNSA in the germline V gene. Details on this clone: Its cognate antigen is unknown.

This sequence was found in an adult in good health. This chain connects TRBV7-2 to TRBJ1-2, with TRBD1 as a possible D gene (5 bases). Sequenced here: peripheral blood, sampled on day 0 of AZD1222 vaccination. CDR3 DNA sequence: TGTGCCAGCAGCTTAGCGTTTGCCCCAGCTGGGACCTACACCTTC. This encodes CASSLAFAPAGTYTF.